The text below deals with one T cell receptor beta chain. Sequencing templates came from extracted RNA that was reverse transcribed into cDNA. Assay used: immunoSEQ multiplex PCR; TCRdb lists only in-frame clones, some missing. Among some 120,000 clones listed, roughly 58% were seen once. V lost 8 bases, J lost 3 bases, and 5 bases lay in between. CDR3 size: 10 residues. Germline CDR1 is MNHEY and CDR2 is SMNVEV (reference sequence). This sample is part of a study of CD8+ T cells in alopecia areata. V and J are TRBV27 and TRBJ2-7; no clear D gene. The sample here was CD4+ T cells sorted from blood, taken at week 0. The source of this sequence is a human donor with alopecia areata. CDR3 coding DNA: TGTGCCAGCGGTCACTACGAGCAGTACTTC. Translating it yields CASGHYEQYF.